The 3 T cell receptor beta chains reported below all come from one sample, sequenced in a study of yellow fever vaccine responses in identical twins. TCRdb re-derived calls from the RT-PCR reads in MiXCR, one entry per CDR3 protein. The sample lists about 3,000 distinct CDR3 sequences, more than 80% occurring once. The specimen was T cells from blood (PBMCs), unsorted or a sorted subset (not recorded which), collected before or after yellow fever vaccination (not recorded which). The receptors were gathered from a female donor who received the yellow fever vaccine.

The chain joins TRBV4-3 to TRBJ2-1; 8 bases line up with TRBD2. Trimming removed 4 bases from V and 3 bases from J; junction bases left unmatched: 5. CDR3 size: 15 residues. Per germline, CDR1 LGHNA and CDR2 YSLEER. The CDR3 coding sequence is TGCGCCAGCAGCCTTACGGGGGGGGGCTACAATGAGCAGTTCTTC. It yields the protein CASSLTGGGYNEQFF.

V is TRBV4-3 and J is TRBJ1-2; the D gene is possibly TRBD1 (5 bases). CDR3 length equals 13 residues. Trimming removed 3 bases from V and 8 bases from J, with 13 bases in between. Germline V gene data show CDR1 as LGHNA and CDR2 as YSLEER. The CDR3 sequence: CASSHGRGEGYTF. CDR3 coding DNA: TGCGCCAGCAGCCATGGCCGGGGGGAAGGCTACACCTTC.

V gene TRBV7-3 combines with J gene TRBJ2-5, with TRBD2 matching 11 bases. Germline CDR1 is SGHTA and CDR2 is FQGTGA. This CDR3 comprises 16 residues. V shed 1 base, J shed 4 bases, and the junction held 5 bases outside the gene matches. CDR3 nucleotides: TGTGCCAGCAGCTTAATGGGGCTAGCGGGAGGAGAGACCCAGTACTTC. Amino acids: CASSLMGLAGGETQYF.